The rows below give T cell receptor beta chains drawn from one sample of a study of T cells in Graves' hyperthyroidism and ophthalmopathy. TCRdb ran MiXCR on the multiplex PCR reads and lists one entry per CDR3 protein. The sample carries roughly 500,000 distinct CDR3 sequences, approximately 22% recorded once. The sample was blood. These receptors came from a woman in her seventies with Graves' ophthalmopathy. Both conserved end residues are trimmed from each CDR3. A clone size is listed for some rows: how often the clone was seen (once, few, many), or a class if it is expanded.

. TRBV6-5 ASSSLPGVKPNTEAF
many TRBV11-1 ASSLEAAPSYEQY
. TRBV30 AWSSPRLSTNEKLF
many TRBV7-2 ASSLAGGPYNEQF
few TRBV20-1 SARGAGTKQETQY
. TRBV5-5 ASSWRIQGTGDEQY
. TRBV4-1 APSGSFHGELF
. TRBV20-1 SARKGNQGTQY
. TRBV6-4 ASSYPIGAGSQPQH
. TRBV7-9 ASSLRDLGGIDYGYT
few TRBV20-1 SARDIRGGQPQH
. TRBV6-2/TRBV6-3 ASSKTSGRYEQY
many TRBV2 ASTPEREGYEQF
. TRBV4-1 ASSHLAGGTNEQF
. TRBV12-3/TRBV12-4 ASSLLDSYEQY
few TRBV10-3 AISEEGTEQY
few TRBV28 ASSLGHFYSGNTIY
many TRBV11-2 ASSILAGTGEQY
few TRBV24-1 ATQGEAGANVLT
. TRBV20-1 SASGLAGEGQY
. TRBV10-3 AISETGTSGANVLT
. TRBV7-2 ASSFETGRLAKNIQY
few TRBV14 ASSLGPGGGYEQY
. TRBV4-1 ASSQDLKGRETQY
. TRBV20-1 SASYRWGGAGVNTEAF
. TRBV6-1 ASSRRDRAGSPLH
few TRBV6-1 ASSVGGYGANVLT